The 9 T cell receptor beta chains below all came from one sample that was sequenced in a study of OX40 agonist ivuxolimab in advanced cancers. Produced via immunoSEQ multiplex PCR; TCRdb's table is partial and in-frame only. The sample includes about 59,000 clones, around 86% of them seen just once. Source: CD4+ or CD8+ T cells sorted from blood, taken in a trial of the OX40 agonist ivuxolimab. The receptor source for this set is an adult with an advanced solid tumor such as melanoma, head and neck, liver or kidney cancer.

J is TRBJ2-5 and V is TRBV7-8, with D hard to call. The CDR3 spans 14 residues. V lost 1 base and J lost 1, with 7 bases in between. CDR1 is SGHVS and CDR2 is FQNEAQ in the germline V gene. The CDR3 bases are TGTGCCAGCAGCTTAGAACCAGGCCAAGAGACCCAGTACTTC. This sequence encodes CASSLEPGQETQYF.

The chain combines TRBV7-2 with TRBJ2-7, with 10 bases lining up with TRBD1. This CDR3 contains 15 residues. Germline V gives CDR1 SGHTA, CDR2 FQGNSA. The V segment lost 3 bases and the J segment 4 bases; nucleotides outside the gene matches: 6. The CDR3: CASSFSGTGEYEQYF. As DNA, the CDR3 is TGTGCCAGCAGCTTCTCGGGGACAGGGGAGTACGAGCAGTACTTC. The variable domain in full, completed from reference TRBV7-2 and TRBJ2-7, reads GAGVSQSPSNKVTEKGKDVELRCDPISGHTALYWYRQSLGQGLEFLIYFQGNSAPDKSGLPSDRFSAERTGGSVSTLTIQRTQQEDSAVYLCASSFSGTGEYEQYFGPGTRLTVT.

V is TRBV10-3 and J is TRBJ2-5; no clear D. The V and J ends lost 0 bases and 1 base respectively, with 9 bases between them. CDR3 length equals 15 residues. CDR1 is ENHRY and CDR2 is SYGVKD in the germline V gene. The CDR3 sequence: CAISESSLSQETQYF. CDR3 in DNA: TGTGCCATCAGTGAGTCTTCCCTTTCCCAAGAGACCCAGTACTTC.

The chain combines TRBV5-1 with TRBJ2-5, with D uncertain. CDR3 length equals 14 residues. Germline assignment: CDR1 SGHRS and CDR2 YFSETQ. Trimming stripped 3 bases from V and 4 bases from J, with 13 bases between. This chain's CDR3 is CASSSALGSETQYF. CDR3 nucleotides: TGCGCCAGCAGCTCCGCGCTGGGTTCAGAGACCCAGTACTTC.

V gene TRBV6-5 combines with J gene TRBJ2-5; D is possibly TRBD2 (6 bases). The end of the DNA fits TRBJ2-7 better, so the J call may be wrong. The CDR3 loop spans 14 amino acids. CDR1 is MNHEY and CDR2 is SVGAGI in the germline V gene. The DNA of the CDR3 is TGTGCCAGCAGCCCTGCCGGGAGCGCCTACGAGCAGTACTTC. Residues: CASSPAGSAYEQYF.

The chain combines TRBV2 with TRBJ1-3; no definite D call. Germline CDR1 and CDR2: SNHLY and FYNNEI. This CDR3 comprises 15 residues. V lost 3 bases to trimming and J lost 4 bases, with 13 bases between them. Here the CDR3 reads CASSEEVGSGNTIYF. In nucleotides, the CDR3 is TGTGCCAGCAGTGAGGAAGTAGGGAGCGGAAACACCATATATTTT. Looking up the rest from reference TRBV2 and TRBJ1-3 gives the full variable domain: EPEVTQTPSHQVTQMGQEVILRCVPISNHLYFYWYRQILGQKVEFLVSFYNNEISEKSEIFDDQFSVERPDGSNFTLKIRSTKLEDSAMYFCASSEEVGSGNTIYFGEGSWLTVV.

The sample holds a few counts of this clone. The gene calls are TRBV28 and TRBJ2-7; TRBD1 matches at 9 bases. There are 16 residues in the CDR3. V shed 5 bases, J shed 4 bases, and the junction held 12 bases outside the gene matches. Looked up from germline, CDR1 is MDHEN and CDR2 is SYDVKM. CDR3 residues: CASSTYGTGLKYEQYF. In DNA form, the CDR3 reads TGTGCCAGCAGTACTTACGGGACAGGGCTTAAGTACGAGCAGTACTTC.

J is TRBJ1-2 and V is TRBV5-6; TRBD1 matches 8 bases. Looked up from germline, CDR1 is SGHDT and CDR2 is YYEEEE. The CDR3 runs 16 residues. With 0 bases clipped from V and 1 base from J, the junction kept 5 bases outside the gene matches. CDR3 in DNA: TGTGCCAGCAGCTTGGGGTTCAGGGGGCGTAACTATGGCTACACCTTC. Its protein is CASSLGFRGRNYGYTF.

This chain links TRBV7-6 with TRBJ1-4; 8 nucleotides agree with TRBD1. V lost 5 bases to trimming and J lost 1 base; unmatched junction nucleotides: 9. The CDR3 loop spans 17 amino acids. In germline, CDR1 is SGHVS, CDR2 FNYEAQ. In nucleotides, the CDR3 is TGTGCCAGCAGCAATCTACAGGGGGGTAGAACTAATGAAAAACTGTTTTTT. Its translation is CASSNLQGGRTNEKLFF.